This paragraph reports one T cell receptor beta chain. The sample originates from a study of technical replicates of blood from a handful of donors. Sequenced by immunoSEQ multiplex PCR; TCRdb stores in-frame clones only, minus some. The sample has around 92,000 clones; approximately 95% are singletons. The clonotype originates from a human donor in good health. The sequenced material came from T cells isolated from PBMCs.

The CDR3 nucleotides read TGTGCCAGCAGTTCTCCTAAAGGGGGTATGTACGAGCAGTACTTC. As protein: CASSSPKGGMYEQYF. The rearrangement joins TRBV28 to TRBJ2-7; possibly TRBD1 for D (6 bases). The V and J ends lost 4 bases and 4 bases respectively, with 17 bases between them. This CDR3 has 15 residues. Germline-derived CDR1 and CDR2 are MDHEN and SYDVKM.